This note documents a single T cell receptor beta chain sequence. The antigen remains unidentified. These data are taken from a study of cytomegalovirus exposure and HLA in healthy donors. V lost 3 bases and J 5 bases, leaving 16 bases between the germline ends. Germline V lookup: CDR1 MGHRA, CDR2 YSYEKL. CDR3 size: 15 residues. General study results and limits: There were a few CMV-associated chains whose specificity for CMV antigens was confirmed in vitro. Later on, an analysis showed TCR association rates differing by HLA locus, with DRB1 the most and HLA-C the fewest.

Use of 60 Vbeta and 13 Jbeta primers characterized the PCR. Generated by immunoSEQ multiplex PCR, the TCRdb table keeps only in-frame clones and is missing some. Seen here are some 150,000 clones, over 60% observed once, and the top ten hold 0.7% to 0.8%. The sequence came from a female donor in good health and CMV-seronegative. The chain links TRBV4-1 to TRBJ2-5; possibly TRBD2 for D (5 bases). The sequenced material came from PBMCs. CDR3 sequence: CASSHPGGPRETQYF. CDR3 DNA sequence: TGCGCCAGCAGCCATCCAGGCGGGCCGCGGGAGACCCAGTACTTC.